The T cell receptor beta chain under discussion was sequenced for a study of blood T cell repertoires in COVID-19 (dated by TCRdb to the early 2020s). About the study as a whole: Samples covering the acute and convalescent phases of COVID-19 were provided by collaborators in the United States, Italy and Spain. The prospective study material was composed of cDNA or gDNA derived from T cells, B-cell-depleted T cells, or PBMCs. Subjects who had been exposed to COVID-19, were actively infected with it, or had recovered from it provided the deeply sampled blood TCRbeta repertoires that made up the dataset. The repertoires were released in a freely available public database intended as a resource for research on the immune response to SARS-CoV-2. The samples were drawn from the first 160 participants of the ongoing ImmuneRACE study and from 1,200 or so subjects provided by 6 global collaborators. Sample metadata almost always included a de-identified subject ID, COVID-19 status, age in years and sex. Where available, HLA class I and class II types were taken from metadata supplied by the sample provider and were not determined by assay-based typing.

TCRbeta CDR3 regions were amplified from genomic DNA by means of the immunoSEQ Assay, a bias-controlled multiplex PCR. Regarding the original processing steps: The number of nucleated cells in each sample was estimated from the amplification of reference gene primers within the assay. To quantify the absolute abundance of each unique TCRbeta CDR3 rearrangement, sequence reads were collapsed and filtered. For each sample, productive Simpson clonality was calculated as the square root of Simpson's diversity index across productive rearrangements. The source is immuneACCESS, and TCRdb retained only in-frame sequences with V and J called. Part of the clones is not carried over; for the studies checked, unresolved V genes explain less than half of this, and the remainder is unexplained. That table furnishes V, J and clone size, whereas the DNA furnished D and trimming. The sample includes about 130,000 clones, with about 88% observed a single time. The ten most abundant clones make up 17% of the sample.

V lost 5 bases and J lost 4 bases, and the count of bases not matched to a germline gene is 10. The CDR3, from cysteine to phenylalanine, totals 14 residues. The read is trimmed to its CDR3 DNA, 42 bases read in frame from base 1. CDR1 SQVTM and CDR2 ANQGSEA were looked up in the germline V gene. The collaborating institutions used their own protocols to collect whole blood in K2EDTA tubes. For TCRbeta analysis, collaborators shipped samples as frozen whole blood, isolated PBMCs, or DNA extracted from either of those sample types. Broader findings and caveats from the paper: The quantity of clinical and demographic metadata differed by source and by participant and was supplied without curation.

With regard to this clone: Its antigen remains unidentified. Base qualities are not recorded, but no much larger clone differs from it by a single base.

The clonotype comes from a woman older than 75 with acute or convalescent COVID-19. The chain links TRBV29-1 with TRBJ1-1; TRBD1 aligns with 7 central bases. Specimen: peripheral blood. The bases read TGCAGCGTTACCTCTTTAGGGGGCTCCACTGAAGCTTTCTTT. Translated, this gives CSVTSLGGSTEAFF.